The sequence of this T cell receptor beta chain was determined in a study of Graves' ophthalmopathy and Graves' hyperthyroidism. Germline V CDR1 and CDR2: DFQATT, SNEGSKA (reference sequence). Trimming took 0 bases from V and 5 from J, leaving 16 bases between them. The CDR3 is 15 residues long. People with hyperthyroidism were aged 18 to 65 and newly diagnosed, under 2 months' duration. Pregnant or lactating patients and those with other autoimmune diseases or uncontrolled infections were excluded. CDR3 regions of TCR beta were amplified from RNA transcripts. HTBI primers were used in a first-round RT-PCR, which preceded a second-round multiplex PCR. TCRdb processed the multiplex PCR reads anew with MiXCR; each CDR3 protein has one entry. The sample holds around 1.1 million distinct CDR3 sequences, roughly 35% seen once. Study results and caveats: Predictions made by the model for ophthalmopathy progression reached 70.59% sensitivity and approximately 72% specificity.

About this clonotype: Its specificity is not known.

The clonotype originates from an adult man with Graves' hyperthyroidism. This chain links TRBV20-1 with TRBJ1-2, with no clear D. Specimen: peripheral blood or thyroid tissue (not recorded which). The CDR3 spells CSARDHGVVKYGYTF. DNA of the CDR3: TGCAGTGCTAGAGATCACGGGGTAGTAAAGTATGGCTACACCTTC.